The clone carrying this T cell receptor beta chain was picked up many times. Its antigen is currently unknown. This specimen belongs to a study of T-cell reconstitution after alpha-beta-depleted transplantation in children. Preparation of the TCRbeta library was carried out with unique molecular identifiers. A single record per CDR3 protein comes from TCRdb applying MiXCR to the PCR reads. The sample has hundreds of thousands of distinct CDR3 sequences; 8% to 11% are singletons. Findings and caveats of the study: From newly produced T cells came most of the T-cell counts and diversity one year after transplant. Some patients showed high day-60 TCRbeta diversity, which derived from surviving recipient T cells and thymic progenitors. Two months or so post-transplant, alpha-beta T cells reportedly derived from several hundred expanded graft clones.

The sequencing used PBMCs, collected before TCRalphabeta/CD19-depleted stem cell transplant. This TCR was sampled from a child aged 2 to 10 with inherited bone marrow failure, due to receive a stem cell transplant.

CDR3 sequence (DNA): TGTGCCAGCAGTGACTGGCGTGAAGCTTTCTTT. It is translated as CASSDWREAFF. The V call is TRBV27, the J call TRBJ1-1; the D is unclear. Germline V CDR1 and CDR2: MNHEY, SMNVEV (reference sequence). The CDR3 has 11 amino acids. V lost 5 bases and J lost 7, with 8 bases in between.